Following are 27 T cell receptor beta chains from one sample sequenced in a study of T cells in localized non-small cell lung cancer. Clones were sequenced by immunoSEQ multiplex PCR, and TCRdb holds only the in-frame ones, with some missing. The sample has about 59,000 clones, roughly 90% seen once. Source: peripheral blood, taken before any cancer treatment. The receptors come from a man between 40 and 70 years old with stage I squamous cell lung carcinoma.

This chain links TRBV30 with TRBJ2-3; 7 positions match TRBD2. This CDR3 is 13 amino acids long. J lost 3 bases, V lost 4 bases, and 4 bases had no gene match. CDR1 is GTSNPN, CDR2 SVGIG, per germline (reference sequence). DNA for the CDR3: TGTGCCTGGACAGGCGGGAGAACAGATACGCAGTATTTT. Encoded protein: CAWTGGRTDTQYF.

The V call is TRBV7-9, the J call TRBJ2-7, with 7 bases aligning to TRBD1. V was clipped by 2 bases and J by 1 base; unmatched bases: 8. Germline assignment: CDR1 SEHNR and CDR2 FQNEAQ (reference sequence). The CDR3 length is 16 residues. The CDR3 nucleotides are TGTGCCAGCAGCTTATTCGACCCAGGGGGTTCCTACGAGCAGTACTTC. Encoded protein: CASSLFDPGGSYEQYF.

The chain recombines TRBV28 with TRBJ2-3; tentatively, D is TRBD2 (6 bases). Germline CDR1 is MDHEN and CDR2 is SYDVKM. CDR3 length equals 14 residues. Trimming cost V 6 bases and J 0 bases, with 10 bases left between them. CDR3 sequence: CASRPGLSTDTQYF. As DNA, the CDR3 is TGTGCCAGCAGGCCGGGACTGAGCACAGATACGCAGTATTTT.

V is TRBV6-5 and J is TRBJ2-6; D might be TRBD1 (5 bases). Trimming removed 4 bases at V and 1 base at J, with 11 bases between. The CDR3 consists of 16 residues. CDR1 and CDR2 from the germline V gene are MNHEY and SVGAGI. The CDR3 loop reads CASSFFRASGANVLTF. The CDR3, as DNA: TGTGCCAGCAGTTTTTTCAGGGCTTCTGGGGCCAACGTCCTGACTTTC.

The chain carries TRBV27 and TRBJ1-2; a weak D match, TRBD1 (6 bases). Germline V CDR1 and CDR2: MNHEY, SMNVEV (reference sequence). The CDR3 sequence is 14 residues long. V lost 6 bases and J 0 bases, leaving 11 bases between the germline ends. The CDR3 reads CASSNREANYGYTF. DNA for the CDR3: TGTGCCAGCAGCAACAGGGAAGCTAACTATGGCTACACCTTC.

This clone was counted a few times. The chain recombines TRBV5-6 with TRBJ2-6; 8 bases are a match to TRBD1. Germline V CDR1 and CDR2: SGHDT, YYEEEE. This CDR3 has 16 amino acids. J lost 0 bases, V lost 5 bases, and 4 bases had no gene match. The CDR3 here is CASRTGVDSGANVLTF. DNA of the CDR3: TGTGCCAGCAGGACAGGGGTTGACTCTGGGGCCAACGTCCTGACTTTC. The full variable domain, with the rest looked up from reference TRBV5-6 and TRBJ2-6, is DAGVTQSPTHLIKTRGQQVTLRCSPKSGHDTVSWYQQALGQGPQFIFQYYEEEERQRGNFPDRFSGHQFPNYSSELNVNALLLGDSALYLCASRTGVDSGANVLTFGAGSRLTVL.

This chain joins TRBV7-2 and TRBJ2-2; no clear D gene. Trimming took off 4 bases at V and 3 bases at J, with 3 bases between the two ends. CDR3 length: 12 amino acids. Germline values: CDR1 SGHTA, CDR2 FQGNSA. This CDR3 reads CASSYYTGELFF. The CDR3 nucleotides are TGTGCCAGCAGCTATTACACCGGGGAGCTGTTTTTT. Using reference TRBV7-2 and TRBJ2-2 for the parts outside the CDR3, the full variable domain is GAGVSQSPSNKVTEKGKDVELRCDPISGHTALYWYRQSLGQGLEFLIYFQGNSAPDKSGLPSDRFSAERTGGSVSTLTIQRTQQEDSAVYLCASSYYTGELFFGEGSRLTVL.

The rearrangement links TRBV2 to TRBJ2-2; 8 bases align to TRBD1. This CDR3 comprises 15 residues. The ends lost 6 bases at V and 0 bases at J; junction bases unmatched: 3. The germline gives CDR1 SNHLY, CDR2 FYNNEI. The CDR3 DNA reads as TGTGCCAGCAGGCGGGACAGGTCGAACACCGGGGAGCTGTTTTTT. This codes for CASRRDRSNTGELFF.

Only one count was recorded for this clone. Other DNA sequences from this sample encode an identical CDR3 as well. The V gene is TRBV9, the J gene TRBJ2-5; no clear D gene. The CDR3 covers 15 residues. V was shortened by 2 bases and J by 1 base, with 12 bases between the two germline ends. Germline assignment: CDR1 SGDLS and CDR2 YYNGEE. CDR3 protein: CASSVGGRFQETQYF. CDR3 sequence (DNA): TGTGCCAGCAGCGTGGGTGGCCGGTTCCAAGAGACCCAGTACTTC.

The chain recombines TRBV6-5 with TRBJ2-7, with TRBD1 matching 7 bases. The CDR3 has 14 amino acids. Germline loops: CDR1 MNHEY, CDR2 SVGAGI. V lost 5 bases, J lost 3 bases, and 7 bases stayed unmatched. As DNA, the CDR3 is TGTGCCAGCAGTATGGCCAGGGGGATCTACGAGCAGTACTTC. Its translation: CASSMARGIYEQYF.

The rearrangement joins TRBV5-4 to TRBJ2-1; D unresolved. The germline CDR1 and CDR2 sequences are SGHNT and YYREEE (reference sequence). Trimming left V 10 bases short and J 9 bases short, with 14 bases between. CDR3 length: 11 amino acids. CDR3 loop: CAAAWEGEQFF. As DNA, the CDR3 is TGTGCCGCAGCCTGGGAAGGTGAGCAGTTCTTC.

This clone was counted only a few times. This sequence joins TRBV20-1 and TRBJ2-1, with D perhaps given as TRBD1 or TRBD2 (5 bases each). The length of the CDR3 is 11 residues. From germline, CDR1 is DFQATT and CDR2 SNEGSKA (reference sequence). V lost 6 bases to trimming and J lost 9 bases, with 12 bases between them. The chain's CDR3 is CSAARGVEQFF. CDR3 coding DNA: TGCAGTGCCGCGAGAGGGGTTGAGCAGTTCTTC.

This chain links TRBV6-1 with TRBJ2-7; D uncertain. The V and J ends lost 2 bases and 0 bases respectively, with 14 bases between them. This CDR3 contains 16 residues. Germline loops: CDR1 MNHNS, CDR2 SASEGT. CDR3 protein: CASSELLQRSSYEQYF. In nucleotides, the CDR3 is TGTGCCAGCAGTGAATTACTACAAAGAAGCTCCTACGAGCAGTACTTC.

V and J are TRBV5-1 and TRBJ2-7; 16 bases agree with TRBD2. J was trimmed by 2 bases and V by 4 bases; bases with no gene match: 6. Germline CDR1 reads SGHRS; CDR2 reads YFSETQ. This CDR3 is 17 amino acids long. Written as DNA, the CDR3 is TGCGCCAGCAGCAGGCAGGGGACTAGCGGGAGGGCCTACGAGCAGTACTTC. As protein: CASSRQGTSGRAYEQYF. Full variable domain (remainder filled in from reference TRBV5-1 and TRBJ2-7): KAGVTQTPRYLIKTRGQQVTLSCSPISGHRSVSWYQQTPGQGLQFLFEYFSETQRNKGNFPGRFSGRQFSNSRSEMNVSTLELGDSALYLCASSRQGTSGRAYEQYFGPGTRLTVT.

The rearrangement joins TRBV5-4 to TRBJ2-5; no clear D gene. With 4 bases removed from V and 4 bases from J, the gap between germline ends came to 20 bases. Germline V gene data show CDR1 as SGHNT and CDR2 as YYREEE (reference sequence). This CDR3 has 16 residues. The CDR3 DNA reads as TGTGCCAGCAGCCACCCCGGGCCTGAGAGGAGAGAGACCCAGTACTTC. This translates into CASSHPGPERRETQYF.

This clone was detected only once. The chain carries TRBV2 and TRBJ1-1; a weak D match, TRBD1 (5 bases). V was cut by 8 bases and J by 5 bases, with 18 bases left in between. The CDR3 has 14 amino acids. Germline CDR1 and CDR2: SNHLY and FYNNEI. CDR3 nucleotide sequence: TGTGCCAGCCTAGCAGGGCCCTTCCCGACTGAAGCTTTCTTT. This encodes CASLAGPFPTEAFF.

The chain joins TRBV25-1 to TRBJ2-1, with D uncertain. The germline V and J ends were trimmed by 2 bases and 4 bases, with 3 bases remaining between them. This CDR3 spans 12 amino acids. The V gene's germline CDR1 is MGHDK and CDR2 SYGVNS. Here the CDR3 reads CASSEKYNEQFF. CDR3 DNA: TGTGCCAGCAGTGAAAAATACAATGAGCAGTTCTTC.

This chain joins TRBV7-9 and TRBJ1-6, with D uncertain. The germline CDR1 and CDR2 sequences are SEHNR and FQNEAQ (reference sequence). With 2 bases removed from V and 10 bases from J, the gap between germline ends came to 9 bases. The CDR3 length is 13 residues. The CDR3 sequence is CASSLMAQSPLHF. The CDR3 DNA follows: TGTGCCAGCAGCTTAATGGCACAATCACCCCTCCACTTT. The full variable domain, in which reference TRBV7-9 and TRBJ1-6 provide the parts outside the CDR3, is DTGVSQNPRHKITKRGQNVTFRCDPISEHNRLYWYRQTLGQGPEFLTYFQNEAQLEKSRLLSDRFSAERPKGSFSTLEIQRTEQGDSAMYLCASSLMAQSPLHFGNGTRLTVT.

The chain links TRBV7-2 to TRBJ2-7; D remains ambiguous. V was shortened by 5 bases and J by 7 bases, with 12 bases between the two germline ends. The CDR3 runs to 12 residues. Germline V gene lookup returns CDR1 SGHTA and CDR2 FQGNSA. The CDR3 DNA sequence: TGTGCCAGCAGCCTCACTCGGCTAGAGCAGTACTTC. It codes for CASSLTRLEQYF.

The rearrangement uses TRBV28 and TRBJ2-3; maybe TRBD2 (6 bases). With 3 bases removed from V and 2 bases from J, the gap between germline ends came to 9 bases. This CDR3 spans 14 amino acids. The germline gives CDR1 MDHEN, CDR2 SYDVKM. CDR3 protein: CASSLWEDTDTQYF. For the CDR3, the DNA is TGTGCCAGCAGTTTGTGGGAGGACACAGATACGCAGTATTTT.

This clone occurred once. The genes are TRBV10-1 and TRBJ2-3, with D unclear. CDR3 length: 15 residues. Trimming shortened V by 0 bases and J by 5 bases, and 12 bases separated the two germline ends. The V gene's germline CDR1 is WNHNN and CDR2 SYGVQD (reference sequence). The chain's CDR3 is CASSESGFLGDTQYF. The CDR3 nucleotides read TGCGCCAGCAGTGAGTCGGGTTTCCTCGGAGATACGCAGTATTTT.

V is TRBV2 and J is TRBJ2-7; tentatively, D is TRBD2 (6 bases). The ends were cut back, 1 base at V and 3 bases at J, with 13 bases in the middle. Germline CDR1 and CDR2: SNHLY and FYNNEI. This CDR3 is built from 15 residues. The CDR3 coding sequence is TGTGCCAGCAGTGAAGGTAGCGGTAACTTCTACGAGCAGTACTTC. Translating it yields CASSEGSGNFYEQYF.

The gene calls are TRBV18 and TRBJ2-7; tentatively, D is TRBD1 or TRBD2 (5 bases each). CDR1 KGHSH and CDR2 LQKENI come from the germline V gene. Between the trimmed V and J ends, which lost 6 bases and 2 bases, there was a span of 11 bases. CDR3 length: 13 amino acids. The CDR3 is CASSQGPAYEQYF. CDR3 nucleotide sequence: TGTGCCAGCTCCCAGGGACCGGCCTACGAGCAGTACTTC.

The J gene is TRBJ2-3, the V gene TRBV5-1; TRBD1 agrees at 10 bases. J gave up 5 bases and V 0 bases, and 3 bases lay outside the gene matches. Per the germline V gene, CDR1 is SGHRS and CDR2 is YFSETQ. The CDR3 has 15 residues. CDR3 amino acids: CASSLGQGAQDTQYF. The CDR3 DNA follows: TGCGCCAGCAGCTTGGGACAGGGGGCGCAAGATACGCAGTATTTT.

The CDR3 reads CASSRPLGPQHF. CDR3 coding DNA: TGTGCCAGCAGCAGGCCCCTAGGGCCCCAGCATTTT. The chain is built from TRBV2 and TRBJ1-5; D gene uncertain. The CDR3 spans 12 residues. Germline CDR1 and CDR2: SNHLY and FYNNEI. V was cut by 6 bases and J by 9 bases, with 12 bases left in between.

The chain combines TRBV9 with TRBJ2-4; 7 bases map to TRBD2. J was trimmed by 8 bases and V by 0 bases; bases with no gene match: 5. Germline lookup yields CDR1 SGDLS and CDR2 YYNGEE. The CDR3 loop spans 14 amino acids. CDR3 sequence: CASSVESAGDIQYF. CDR3 in DNA: TGTGCCAGCAGCGTAGAGAGCGCGGGGGACATTCAGTACTTC.

This clone has only one observation. The V and J genes are TRBV25-1 and TRBJ2-7; TRBD1 might be the D (5 bases). V shed 2 bases and J shed 1 base, with 6 bases lying between them. Germline CDR1 MGHDK, CDR2 SYGVNS. The CDR3 has 13 amino acids. For the CDR3, the DNA is TGTGCCAGCAGTGAACAGGGTTCCTACGAGCAGTACTTC. Protein: CASSEQGSYEQYF.